This T cell receptor beta chain stems from a study of CD8+CD57+ T cells in acquired aplastic anemia. Trimming took off 5 bases at V and 8 bases at J, with 18 bases between the two ends. Germline V gene sequence: CDR1 LNHDA, CDR2 SQIVND (reference sequence). The CDR3 is made up of 14 amino acids. The template used for profiling TCR beta VDJ and CDR3 was genomic DNA. A single record per CDR3 protein comes from TCRdb applying MiXCR to the reads. Of 40,000 to 45,000 distinct CDR3 sequences in the sample, 55% to 80% were seen once. The rearrangement joins TRBV19 to TRBJ1-2, with a tentative D call TRBD1 (5 bases). The TCR sequence derives from a human donor in good health, serving as a control. Specimen: sorted CD4+, CD8+, or CD8+CD57+ T cells (not recorded which) from PBMCs. This chain's CDR3 is CASSAQEAPPGYTF. For the CDR3, the DNA is TGTGCCAGTAGTGCACAGGAGGCCCCTCCCGGCTACACCTTC.